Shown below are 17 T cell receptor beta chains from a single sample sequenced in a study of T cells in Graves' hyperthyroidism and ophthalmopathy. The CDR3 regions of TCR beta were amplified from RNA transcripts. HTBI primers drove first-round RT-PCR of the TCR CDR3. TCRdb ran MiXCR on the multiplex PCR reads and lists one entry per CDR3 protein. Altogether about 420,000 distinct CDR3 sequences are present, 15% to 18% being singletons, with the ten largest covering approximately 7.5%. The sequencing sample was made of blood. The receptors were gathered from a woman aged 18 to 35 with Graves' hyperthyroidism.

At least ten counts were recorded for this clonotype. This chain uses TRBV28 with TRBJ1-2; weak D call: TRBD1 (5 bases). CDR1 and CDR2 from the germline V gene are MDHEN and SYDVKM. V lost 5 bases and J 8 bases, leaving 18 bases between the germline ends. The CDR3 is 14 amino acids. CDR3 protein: CASSPPSGAEGYTF. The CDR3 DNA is TGTGCCAGCAGTCCCCCTTCCGGGGCTGAAGGCTACACCTTC.

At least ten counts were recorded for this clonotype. In nucleotides, the CDR3 is TGTGCCACCAGTGAGCCCGGGACAGACGGTGAAGCTTTCTTT. This sequence encodes CATSEPGTDGEAFF. This sequence joins TRBV24-1 and TRBJ1-1; TRBD1 aligns across 7 bases. CDR1 is KGHDR, CDR2 SFDVKD, per germline. This CDR3 region has 14 residues. J gave up 7 bases and V 4 bases, and 8 bases lay outside the gene matches.

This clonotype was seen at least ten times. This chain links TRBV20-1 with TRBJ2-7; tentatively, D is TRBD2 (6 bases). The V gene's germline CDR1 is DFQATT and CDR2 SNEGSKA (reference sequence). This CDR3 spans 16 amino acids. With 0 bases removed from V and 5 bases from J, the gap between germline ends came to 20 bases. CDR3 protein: CSARDRAGHAVNEQYF. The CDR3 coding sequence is TGCAGTGCTAGAGATCGGGCGGGGCATGCGGTCAACGAGCAGTACTTC.

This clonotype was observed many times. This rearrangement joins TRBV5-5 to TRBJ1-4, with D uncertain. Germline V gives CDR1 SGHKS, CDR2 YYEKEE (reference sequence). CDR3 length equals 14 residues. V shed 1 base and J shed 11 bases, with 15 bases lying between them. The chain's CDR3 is CASSLIVPEVKLFF. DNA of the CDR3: TGTGCCAGCAGCTTGATAGTGCCTGAGGTCAAACTGTTTTTT.

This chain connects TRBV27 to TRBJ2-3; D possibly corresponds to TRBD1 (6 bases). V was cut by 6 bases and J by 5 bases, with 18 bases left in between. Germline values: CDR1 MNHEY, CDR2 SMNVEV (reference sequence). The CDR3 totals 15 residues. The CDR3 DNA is TGTGCCAGCAGCCGAAAGGCGTCAGGGGAAGATACGCAGTATTTT. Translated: CASSRKASGEDTQYF.

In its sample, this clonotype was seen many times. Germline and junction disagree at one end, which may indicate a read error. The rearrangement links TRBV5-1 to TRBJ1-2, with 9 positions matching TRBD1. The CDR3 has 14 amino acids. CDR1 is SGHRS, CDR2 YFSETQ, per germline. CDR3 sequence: CASSPTGGGYGYTF. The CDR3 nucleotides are TGTGCCAGCAGTCCCACAGGGGGCGGCTATGGCTACACCTTC.

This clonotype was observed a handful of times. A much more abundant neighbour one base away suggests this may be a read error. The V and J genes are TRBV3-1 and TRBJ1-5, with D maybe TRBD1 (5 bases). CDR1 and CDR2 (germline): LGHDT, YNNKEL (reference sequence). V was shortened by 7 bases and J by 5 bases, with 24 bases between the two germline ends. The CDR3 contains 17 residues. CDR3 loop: CASNRRDGHNLDQPQHF. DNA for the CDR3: TGTGCCAGCAATCGCCGGGACGGCCATAATCTCGATCAGCCCCAGCATTTT.

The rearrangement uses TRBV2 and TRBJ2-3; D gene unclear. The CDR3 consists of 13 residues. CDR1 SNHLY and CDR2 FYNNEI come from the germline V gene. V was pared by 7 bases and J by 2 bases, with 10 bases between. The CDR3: CASTASDTDTQYF. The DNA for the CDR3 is TGTGCCAGCACGGCGTCGGACACAGATACGCAGTATTTT.

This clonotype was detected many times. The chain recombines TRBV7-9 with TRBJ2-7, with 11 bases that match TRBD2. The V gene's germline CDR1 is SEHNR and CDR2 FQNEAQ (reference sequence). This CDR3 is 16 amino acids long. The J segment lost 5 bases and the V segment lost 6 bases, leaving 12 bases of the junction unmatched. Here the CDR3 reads CASSFGLGLADHEQYF. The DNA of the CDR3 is TGTGCCAGCAGTTTCGGCCTGGGACTAGCGGACCACGAGCAGTACTTC. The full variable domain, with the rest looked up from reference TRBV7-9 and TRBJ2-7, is DTGVSQNPRHKITKRGQNVTFRCDPISEHNRLYWYRQTLGQGPEFLTYFQNEAQLEKSRLLSDRFSAERPKGSFSTLEIQRTEQGDSAMYLCASSFGLGLADHEQYFGPGTRLTVT.

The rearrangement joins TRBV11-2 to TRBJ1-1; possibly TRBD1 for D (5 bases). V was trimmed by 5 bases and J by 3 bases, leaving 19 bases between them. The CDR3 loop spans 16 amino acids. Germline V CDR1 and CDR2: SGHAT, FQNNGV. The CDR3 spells CASSPIGGRGYTEAFF. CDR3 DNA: TGTGCCAGCAGCCCGATAGGAGGGAGGGGATACACTGAAGCTTTCTTT.

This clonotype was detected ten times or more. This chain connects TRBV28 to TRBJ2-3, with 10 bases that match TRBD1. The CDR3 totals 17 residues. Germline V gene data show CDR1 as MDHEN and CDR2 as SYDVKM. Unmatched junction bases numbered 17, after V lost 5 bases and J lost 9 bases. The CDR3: CASSIPRDRGPLGTQYF. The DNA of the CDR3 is TGTGCCAGCAGTATCCCCCGGGACAGGGGTCCATTAGGGACGCAGTATTTT.

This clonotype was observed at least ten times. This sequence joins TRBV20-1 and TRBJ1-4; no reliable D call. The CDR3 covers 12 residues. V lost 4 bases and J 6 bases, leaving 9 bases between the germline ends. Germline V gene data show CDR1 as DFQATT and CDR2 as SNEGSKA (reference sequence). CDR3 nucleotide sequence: TGCAGTGCTACGCCATGGGATGAAAAACTGTTTTTT. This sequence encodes CSATPWDEKLFF.

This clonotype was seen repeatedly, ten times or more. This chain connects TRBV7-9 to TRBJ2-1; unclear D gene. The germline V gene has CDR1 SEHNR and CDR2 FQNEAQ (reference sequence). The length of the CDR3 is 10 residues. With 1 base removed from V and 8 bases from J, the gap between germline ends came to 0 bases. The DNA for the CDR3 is TGTGCCAGCAGCTTAGATGAGCAGTTCTTC. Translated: CASSLDEQFF.

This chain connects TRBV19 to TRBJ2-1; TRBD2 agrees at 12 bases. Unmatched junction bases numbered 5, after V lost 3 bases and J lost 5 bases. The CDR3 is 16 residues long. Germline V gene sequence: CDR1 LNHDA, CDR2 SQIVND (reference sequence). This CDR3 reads CASSIKTSGGHNEQFF. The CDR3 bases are TGTGCCAGTAGTATTAAGACTAGCGGGGGCCACAATGAGCAGTTCTTC.

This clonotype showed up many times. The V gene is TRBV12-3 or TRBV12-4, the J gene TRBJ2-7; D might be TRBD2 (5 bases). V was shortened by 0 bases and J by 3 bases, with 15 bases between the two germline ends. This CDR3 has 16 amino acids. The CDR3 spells CASSLAVSPSSYEQYF. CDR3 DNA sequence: TGTGCCAGCAGTTTAGCGGTCTCTCCTAGCAGCTACGAGCAGTACTTC.

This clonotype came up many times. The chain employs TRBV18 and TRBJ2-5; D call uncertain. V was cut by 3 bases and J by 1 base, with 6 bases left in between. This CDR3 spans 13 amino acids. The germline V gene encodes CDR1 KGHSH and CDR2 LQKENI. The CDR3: CASSPTGQETQYF. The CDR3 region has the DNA TGTGCCAGCTCACCGACGGGCCAAGAGACCCAGTACTTC. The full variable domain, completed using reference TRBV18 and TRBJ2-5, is NAGVMQNPRHLVRRRGQEARLRCSPMKGHSHVYWYRQLPEEGLKFMVYLQKENIIDESGMPKERFSAEFPKEGPSILRIQQVVRGDSAAYFCASSPTGQETQYFGPGTRLLVL.

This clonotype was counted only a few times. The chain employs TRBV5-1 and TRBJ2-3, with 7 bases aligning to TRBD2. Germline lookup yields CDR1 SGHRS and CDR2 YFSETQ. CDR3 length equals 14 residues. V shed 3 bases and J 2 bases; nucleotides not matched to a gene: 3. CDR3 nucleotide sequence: TGCGCCAGCAGCTACGGGGGGAACACAGATACGCAGTATTTT. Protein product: CASSYGGNTDTQYF.